The count of the clone carrying this TCR beta chain is one. As yet, its antigen is unknown. Treatment given: oral pan-JAK inhibitor, 5-10 mg twice daily. This entry belongs to a study of CD8+ T cells in alopecia areata. Whole-study findings and limits: Many expanded lesional clones persisted during tofacitinib (in both scalp and blood).

The germline CDR1 and CDR2 sequences are SGHTA and FQGTGA. This CDR3 region has 13 residues. The V gene lost 8 bases and the J gene lost 4 bases, with 13 bases spanning the gap. RNA extraction and reverse transcription yielded cDNA as sequencing template. Clones were read by immunoSEQ multiplex PCR, and TCRdb kept only the in-frame ones, dropping some. This table has about 140,000 clones, around 87% appearing once. The rearrangement joins TRBV7-3 to TRBJ2-3; D possibly corresponds to TRBD2 (6 bases). This receptor was taken from a human donor with alopecia areata. The sample in question was CD8+ T cells sorted from blood, obtained at week 4, from a patient treated with tofacitinib. CDR3 amino acids: CASAAGPADTQYF. The CDR3 nucleotides read TGTGCCAGCGCGGCGGGACCAGCAGATACGCAGTATTTT.